A selection of T cell receptor beta chains follows, all from one sample in a study of blood T cells in healthy people across ages. A single record per CDR3 protein comes from TCRdb applying MiXCR to the 5' RACE reads. In the table there are 1,300,000 or so distinct CDR3 sequences, around 59% of which are singletons. Sequencing was performed on blood. The receptors come from a man aged 18 to 35 in good health. CDR3s include the opening cysteine and the closing phenylalanine or tryptophan. D genes are given only for firm matches. Size is stated for part of the rows, as once, few or many counts, or as a class when the clone is expanded.

j_gene	len	d_gene	v_gene	abundance	CDR3aa	CDR3nt
TRBJ2-1	15	TRBD2	TRBV28	NA	CAGRLSGALYNEQFF	TGTGCCGGCAGACTCAGCGGGGCCTTATACAATGAGCAGTTCTTC
TRBJ2-5	14	NA	TRBV24-1	NA	CATSEGESGETQYF	TGTGCCACCAGTGAAGGGGAGTCGGGGGAGACCCAGTACTTC
TRBJ2-1	14	NA	TRBV5-1	NA	CASSSQIGRLEQFF	TGCGCCAGCAGCTCCCAAATCGGCCGGCTTGAGCAGTTCTTC
TRBJ1-5	15	TRBD1	TRBV19	once	CASSTTTGEDQPQHF	TGTGCCAGTAGTACTACGACAGGGGAGGATCAGCCCCAGCATTTT
TRBJ1-2	13	NA	TRBV6-5	few	CASSRTGDDGYTF	TGTGCCAGTTCGAGGACGGGGGACGATGGCTACACCTTC
TRBJ2-7	14	TRBD1	TRBV27	NA	CASRDGQVGYEQYF	TGTGCCAGCAGGGACGGACAGGTTGGCTACGAGCAGTACTTC
TRBJ1-6	13	TRBD1	TRBV20-1	few	CSAKGQSNSPLHF	TGCAGTGCTAAGGGACAGTCGAATTCACCCCTCCACTTT
TRBJ2-5	14	NA	TRBV12-3/TRBV12-4	NA	CASSLRERDNEQYF	TGTGCCAGCAGCCTCCGGGAGAGGGACAATGAGCAGTACTTC
TRBJ1-2	12	NA	TRBV29-1	NA	CAEGAVRNGYTF	TGCGCCGAAGGGGCAGTAAGAAATGGCTACACCTTC
TRBJ1-1	14	NA	TRBV28	NA	CVSSLGGGNTEAFF	TGTGTCAGCAGTTTAGGGGGAGGGAACACTGAAGCTTTCTTT
TRBJ1-5	13	NA	TRBV6-1	NA	CASLTAANQPQHF	TGTGCCAGCCTTACGGCAGCAAATCAGCCCCAGCATTTT
TRBJ2-7	13	TRBD2	TRBV10-3	NA	CATHSGETYEQYF	TGTGCCACCCATAGCGGGGAAACCTACGAGCAGTACTTC
TRBJ2-5	15	TRBD2	TRBV20-1	NA	CSAGLAGGKQETQYF	TGCAGTGCTGGACTAGCGGGGGGAAAACAAGAGACCCAGTACTTC
TRBJ1-1	12	NA	TRBV4-1	NA	CASSQDPAGAFF	TGCGCCAGCAGCCAAGACCCCGCGGGGGCTTTCTTT
TRBJ1-2	11	NA	TRBV7-9	NA	CASSTSYGYTF	TGTGCCAGCAGCACCAGCTATGGCTACACCTTC
TRBJ1-2	14	TRBD1	TRBV15	NA	CATSRGDRAYGYTF	TGTGCCACCAGCAGAGGGGACAGGGCCTATGGCTACACCTTC
TRBJ2-7	18	TRBD2	TRBV29-1	few	CSVHISDRLAGVSYEQYF	TGCAGCGTCCACATCTCAGACCGACTAGCGGGAGTCTCCTACGAGCAGTACTTC
TRBJ2-1	15	TRBD2	TRBV2	NA	CASSFSGSGYNEQFF	TGTGCCAGCAGTTTTAGCGGGAGTGGCTACAATGAGCAGTTCTTC
TRBJ2-6	20	TRBD2	TRBV20-1	NA	CSARRPPGLAGGSGANVLTF	TGCAGTGCTAGACGTCCACCGGGACTAGCGGGGGGCTCTGGGGCCAACGTCCTGACTTTC
TRBJ2-1	14	NA	TRBV6-5	few	CASSPADSYNEQFF	TGTGCCAGCAGTCCCGCGGACTCCTACAATGAGCAGTTCTTC
TRBJ1-5	13	TRBD1	TRBV29-1	NA	CSVTDRANQPQHF	TGCAGCGTTACCGACAGGGCCAATCAGCCCCAGCATTTT
TRBJ2-5	13	NA	TRBV5-1	NA	CASTWDSQETQYF	TGCGCCAGCACCTGGGACTCCCAAGAGACCCAGTACTTC
TRBJ2-7	14	TRBD1	TRBV13	NA	CASSRNRGVHEQYF	TGTGCCAGCAGCAGGAACAGGGGTGTCCACGAGCAGTACTTC
TRBJ2-1	12	NA	TRBV6-5	NA	CASSSGTTEQFF	TGTGCCAGCAGTTCGGGGACAACTGAGCAGTTCTTC
TRBJ2-5	14	TRBD2	TRBV15	NA	CATSSGRAFNEQYF	TGTGCCACCTCGAGCGGGAGGGCGTTCAATGAGCAGTACTTC
TRBJ2-1	18	TRBD2	TRBV9	NA	CASSVVAGLVGPGSEQFF	TGTGCCAGCAGCGTAGTCGCCGGACTAGTGGGACCCGGGTCTGAGCAGTTCTTC
TRBJ2-1	15	TRBD2	TRBV2	NA	CASSKAGGVYNEQFF	TGTGCCAGTTCTAAGGCGGGGGGGGTATACAATGAGCAGTTCTTC
TRBJ1-2	13	NA	TRBV24-1	NA	CATSDLWGYGYTF	TGTGCCACCAGTGATTTGTGGGGCTATGGCTACACCTTC
TRBJ2-3	17	NA	TRBV5-1	NA	CASSLLTALGITDTQYF	TGCGCCAGCAGCCTCCTGACTGCCCTAGGGATCACAGATACGCAGTATTTT
TRBJ2-3	14	NA	TRBV28	NA	CASSQLVKGDTQYF	TGTGCCAGCAGTCAACTAGTTAAGGGGGATACGCAGTATTTT
TRBJ1-2	12	NA	TRBV20-1	NA	CSARRQPYGYTF	TGCAGTGCTAGGCGCCAGCCCTATGGCTACACCTTC
TRBJ2-7	12	NA	TRBV7-8	NA	CASSSLTNEQYF	TGTGCCAGCAGCTCCCTGACCAACGAGCAGTACTTC
TRBJ2-3	14	NA	TRBV7-9	NA	CASGIVGLPDTQYF	TGTGCCAGCGGAATCGTAGGACTCCCAGATACGCAGTATTTT
TRBJ2-3	16	NA	TRBV20-1	few	CSASSRRRDLTDTQYF	TGCAGTGCTAGTTCCCGACGGAGGGATCTCACAGATACGCAGTATTTT
TRBJ2-1	17	TRBD2	TRBV4-3	NA	CASSLPPTSGSYNEQFF	TGCGCCAGCAGCCTACCACCGACTAGCGGTTCCTACAATGAGCAGTTCTTC
TRBJ2-7	15	TRBD2	TRBV20-1	once	CSARDGASGRYEQYF	TGCAGTGCTAGAGATGGCGCTAGCGGCCGCTACGAGCAGTACTTC
TRBJ1-1	13	NA	TRBV3-1	NA	CASCPTGTEKAFF	TGTGCCAGCTGCCCAACGGGAACAGAGAAAGCTTTCTTT
TRBJ2-1	12	TRBD1	TRBV7-9	NA	CASSSQTGGQFF	TGTGCCAGCAGCTCACAAACAGGGGGGCAGTTCTTC
TRBJ1-5	13	NA	TRBV9	NA	CASSVDQGQPQHF	TGTGCCAGCAGCGTAGACCAGGGACAGCCCCAGCATTTT
TRBJ2-7	14	NA	TRBV6-2/TRBV6-3	NA	CASSYGEPFYEQYF	TGTGCCAGCAGTTACGGAGAACCCTTTTACGAGCAGTACTTC
TRBJ2-3	13	NA	TRBV20-1	NA	CSARGTLEDTQYF	TGCAGTGCTAGGGGGACCTTGGAAGATACGCAGTATTTT
TRBJ1-4	14	NA	TRBV5-1	once	CASSLLGGSEKLFF	TGCGCCAGCAGCCTACTTGGCGGGAGTGAAAAACTGTTTTTT
TRBJ1-2	11	NA	TRBV20-1	few	CSASGDYGYTF	TGCAGTGCTAGCGGGGATTATGGCTACACCTTC
TRBJ2-7	15	TRBD2	TRBV9	NA	CASSIGLAANYEQYF	TGTGCCAGCAGCATTGGACTAGCGGCTAACTACGAGCAGTACTTC
TRBJ1-6	16	NA	TRBV4-1	NA	CASSQDRGASNSPLHF	TGCGCCAGCAGCCAAGATCGGGGTGCCAGTAATTCACCCCTCCACTTT
TRBJ2-4	13	TRBD2	TRBV20-1	NA	CSAKTRLAEEQYF	TGCAGTGCCAAGACCCGACTAGCGGAGGAGCAGTACTTC
TRBJ1-6	15	TRBD1	TRBV20-1	NA	CSARGGGTANSPLHF	TGCAGTGCTAGAGGCGGAGGGACAGCCAATTCACCCCTCCACTTT
TRBJ1-5	15	NA	TRBV15	NA	CATKEARGLSEPQHF	TGTGCCACAAAAGAGGCACGTGGTTTGAGTGAACCTCAGCATTTT
TRBJ2-7	15	TRBD1	TRBV6-5	few	CASSYGGQVLYEQYF	TGTGCCAGCAGTTATGGAGGACAGGTTCTCTACGAGCAGTACTTC
TRBJ2-1	14	TRBD2	TRBV4-2	NA	CATSRGERYNEQFF	TGTGCCACCTCTCGGGGGGAGCGGTACAATGAGCAGTTCTTC
TRBJ2-1	15	NA	TRBV4-1	few	CASSQDVRKHNEQFF	TGCGCCAGCAGCCAAGATGTGCGGAAACACAATGAGCAGTTCTTC
TRBJ2-1	15	NA	TRBV27	NA	CASSPHGTSRDEQFF	TGTGCCAGCAGTCCCCACGGGACGAGCAGAGATGAGCAGTTCTTC
TRBJ1-6	13	NA	TRBV12-3/TRBV12-4	NA	CASSLTPSGPLHF	TGTGCCAGCAGTTTAACCCCATCGGGACCCCTCCACTTT
TRBJ2-5	16	NA	TRBV20-1	NA	CSARDPERSPQETQYF	TGCAGTGCTAGAGATCCCGAGCGATCCCCCCAAGAGACCCAGTACTTC